Below, 6 T cell receptor beta chains from the same sample are listed, as sequenced in a study of cytomegalovirus exposure and HLA in healthy donors (dated by TCRdb to about 2017). The library was produced with the immunoSEQ multiplex PCR assay. Sourced from immuneACCESS, this table was stored by TCRdb with only in-frame sequences that have V and J called. A share of the clones is absent; for the studies checked, an unresolved V gene accounts for under half, and the remainder has no known explanation. Recorded for this sample are under 200,000 clones; 91% of them occurred a single time. The biggest ten clones account for over 2.5% of the sample. Sequencing was done on a sample of PBMCs. The source of these receptors is a young woman in good health and CMV-seropositive.

The V call is TRBV6-1, the J call TRBJ2-5; D call uncertain. The V and J ends lost 6 bases and 3 bases respectively, with 5 bases between them. The CDR3 has 11 amino acids. CDR1 is MNHNS, CDR2 SASEGT, per germline. CDR3: CASRSEETQYF. As DNA, the CDR3 is TGTGCCAGCAGGTCAGAAGAGACCCAGTACTTC.

The V call is TRBV29-1, the J call TRBJ2-5; 9 positions match TRBD2. This CDR3 region has 19 residues. V lost 4 bases to trimming and J lost 4 bases; unmatched junction nucleotides: 22. Germline V gene data show CDR1 as SQVTM and CDR2 as ANQGSEA. This CDR3 is CSVGGLGLAGLSLVETQYF. CDR3 DNA sequence: TGCAGCGTTGGCGGACTTGGTCTAGCGGGATTATCTTTAGTAGAGACCCAGTACTTC.

V usage is TRBV19 and J usage is TRBJ1-1, with 11 bases aligning to TRBD1. The CDR3 spans 17 residues. The J segment lost 7 bases and the V segment lost 6 bases, leaving 16 bases of the junction unmatched. The germline V gene encodes CDR1 LNHDA and CDR2 SQIVND (reference sequence). CDR3 amino acids: CASRTLGLGQGAFEAFF. The CDR3 bases are TGTGCCAGTAGGACATTAGGTCTTGGACAGGGGGCCTTTGAAGCTTTCTTT.

The chain employs TRBV19 and TRBJ2-5, with 8 bases fitting TRBD1. Germline loops: CDR1 LNHDA, CDR2 SQIVND (reference sequence). CDR3 length: 14 amino acids. The J segment lost 5 bases and the V segment lost 4 bases, leaving 6 bases of the junction unmatched. The CDR3 coding sequence is TGTGCCAGTAGTACCCTGACAGGGGAGGAGACCCAGTACTTC. Translating it yields CASSTLTGEETQYF.

This clone showed up just a few times. In nucleotides, the CDR3 is TGTGCCAGCAGCCCATTTATCGGACTAGCGGGAGAGGTTGGCGAGCAGTACTTC. Its translation: CASSPFIGLAGEVGEQYF. This sequence joins TRBV7-8 and TRBJ2-7; 13 positions match TRBD2. The germline V gene encodes CDR1 SGHVS and CDR2 FQNEAQ. V shed 5 bases, J shed 6 bases, and the junction held 16 bases outside the gene matches. The CDR3 runs to 18 residues. The full variable domain, with the rest looked up from reference TRBV7-8 and TRBJ2-7, is GAGVSQSPRYKVAKRGQDVALRCDPISGHVSLFWYQQALGQGPEFLTYFQNEAQLDKSGLPSDRFFAERPEGSVSTLKIQRTQQEDSAVYLCASSPFIGLAGEVGEQYFGPGTRLTVT.

The gene calls are TRBV6-5 and TRBJ1-1, with TRBD1 matching 9 bases. The CDR3 has 14 amino acids. V lost 0 bases, J lost 4 bases, and 0 bases stayed unmatched. Germline V gene data show CDR1 as MNHEY and CDR2 as SVGAGI. The CDR3 sequence is CASSYSQGATEAFF. CDR3 nucleotide sequence: TGTGCCAGCAGTTACTCACAGGGGGCCACTGAAGCTTTCTTT.